What follows are 23 T cell receptor beta chains derived from one specimen sequenced in a study of T cells after yellow fever vaccination. TCRdb independently ran MiXCR on the 5' RACE reads; one entry per CDR3 protein. The data show 170,000 or so distinct CDR3 sequences, approximately 6.2% seen once. This sample comprised CD4+ T cells sorted from PBMCs, obtained on the day of the first yellow fever vaccination. The receptors were gathered from a man between 18 and 29 years old who received the YFV17D yellow fever vaccine.

The chain combines TRBV11-2 with TRBJ2-6; D gene unclear. Germline V CDR1 and CDR2: SGHAT, FQNNGV. Trimming removed 5 bases from V and 2 bases from J, with 19 bases in between. The CDR3 has 18 amino acids. CDR3 loop: CASSLRTPLGTGANVLTF. The CDR3 DNA follows: TGTGCCAGCAGCCTAAGAACCCCTCTGGGTACTGGGGCCAACGTCCTGACTTTC.

This clonotype was recorded a few times. The chain joins TRBV19 to TRBJ1-5, with 8 bases identical to TRBD1. Germline assignment: CDR1 LNHDA and CDR2 SQIVND (reference sequence). CDR3 length equals 13 residues. V trimming: 11 bases; J trimming: 6 bases; junction bases outside the gene matches: 9. DNA of the CDR3: TGTGCCTGCGGACAGGGTGTTGCTCAGCCCCAGCATTTT. This encodes CACGQGVAQPQHF.

This clonotype was detected many times. The V call is TRBV6-5, the J call TRBJ2-7, with D maybe TRBD2 (5 bases). This CDR3 spans 13 amino acids. Trimming removed 4 bases at V and 5 bases at J, with 12 bases between. The germline CDR1 and CDR2 sequences are MNHEY and SVGAGI. The CDR3 is CASSSLGADEQYV. The DNA of the CDR3 is TGTGCCAGCAGTTCGCTGGGAGCCGACGAGCAGTACGTC.

This clonotype was seen ten or more times. This chain connects TRBV7-3 to TRBJ2-2; 7 nucleotides align to TRBD2. Germline V CDR1 and CDR2: SGHTA, FQGTGA. V lost 5 bases to trimming and J lost 4 bases; unmatched junction nucleotides: 10. The length of the CDR3 is 16 residues. The CDR3 DNA reads as TGTGCCAGCAGCCCTGGGAGGGCCTCGGGCACCGGGGAGCTGTTTTTT. Protein: CASSPGRASGTGELFF.

This clonotype has a handful of counts. The gene calls are TRBV4-3 and TRBJ2-7; no reliable D call. V was trimmed by 3 bases and J by 2 bases, leaving 20 bases between them. Germline V gene sequence: CDR1 LGHNA, CDR2 YSLEER. The CDR3 length is 17 residues. The CDR3 sequence: CASSQGGAPGRAYEQYF. The CDR3 DNA reads as TGCGCCAGCAGCCAGGGCGGTGCCCCAGGCCGGGCCTACGAGCAGTACTTC.

In this sample, this clonotype turned up a few times. The chain's CDR3 is CASSNLAGGTETQYF. The CDR3, as DNA: TGTGCCAGCAGTAATCTAGCGGGGGGGACAGAGACCCAGTACTTC. The rearrangement joins TRBV6-1 to TRBJ2-5; 12 positions match TRBD2. This CDR3 spans 15 amino acids. CDR1 MNHNS and CDR2 SASEGT come from the germline V gene. V dropped 5 bases and J dropped 4; count of bases not matched to a gene: 5.

This clonotype was observed many times. The CDR3 reads CASSPNKGGQPQHF. As DNA, the CDR3 is TGTGCCAGCTCACCAAACAAGGGGGGTCAGCCCCAGCATTTT. This chain joins TRBV18 and TRBJ1-5; D perhaps matches TRBD1 (6 bases). The CDR3 loop spans 14 amino acids. Trimming took 2 bases from V and 6 from J, leaving 11 bases between them. Germline loops: CDR1 KGHSH, CDR2 LQKENI.

V is TRBV12-3 or TRBV12-4 and J is TRBJ2-2; perhaps D is TRBD1 or TRBD2 (6 bases each). This CDR3 is 15 amino acids long. V lost 6 bases to trimming and J lost 2 bases, with 13 bases between them. The CDR3 region has the DNA TGTGCCAGCAGCCACCGGGGGCCAAACACCGGGGAGCTGTTTTTT. It is translated as CASSHRGPNTGELFF.

This clonotype was recorded at least ten times. This chain connects TRBV15 to TRBJ1-6; D call uncertain. The V gene lost 10 bases and the J gene lost 11 bases, with 3 bases spanning the gap. This CDR3 has 8 amino acids. Germline V gene lookup returns CDR1 LNHNV and CDR2 YYDKDF (reference sequence). In DNA, the CDR3 is TGTGCCAATCCACCCCTCCACTTT. It yields the protein CANPPLHF. Full variable domain (missing parts from reference TRBV15 and TRBJ1-6): DAMVIQNPRYQVTQFGKPVTLSCSQTLNHNVMYWYQQKSSQAPKLLFHYYDKDFNNEADTPDNFQSRRPNTSFCFLDIRSPGLGDTAMYLCANPPLHFGNGTRLTVT.

This clonotype occurred a few times. This chain connects TRBV13 to TRBJ2-5; D remains ambiguous. The CDR3 contains 15 residues. Germline V gives CDR1 PRHDT, CDR2 FYEKMQ (reference sequence). The V end lost 1 base, the J end lost 6 bases, and 15 bases lay between the germline ends. CDR3 nucleotide sequence: TGTGCCAGCAGCTTAGCCCGGTCCTCATGGAAGACCCAGTACTTC. This encodes CASSLARSSWKTQYF. Using reference TRBV13 and TRBJ2-5 for the parts outside the CDR3, the full variable domain is AAGVIQSPRHLIKEKRETATLKCYPIPRHDTVYWYQQGPGQDPQFLISFYEKMQSDKGSIPDRFSAQQFSDYHSELNMSSLELGDSALYFCASSLARSSWKTQYFGPGTRLLVL.

Many counts were recorded for this clonotype. The V and J genes are TRBV15 and TRBJ2-5; 9 bases are shared with TRBD1. The length of the CDR3 is 16 residues. The V gene's germline CDR1 is LNHNV and CDR2 YYDKDF (reference sequence). V lost 2 bases to trimming and J lost 4 bases; unmatched junction nucleotides: 8. CDR3 protein: CATSRTGQGLGETQYF. For the CDR3, the DNA is TGTGCCACCAGCAGAACCGGACAGGGGCTGGGAGAGACCCAGTACTTC.

The chain joins TRBV5-1 to TRBJ2-7, with D hard to call. The CDR3 runs to 16 residues. V shed 1 base and J shed 4 bases, with 18 bases lying between them. Per germline, CDR1 SGHRS and CDR2 YFSETQ. CDR3 nucleotide sequence: TGCGCCAGCAGCTTGTCTAACGGGCCCCAACTGTACGAGCAGTACTTC. This translates into CASSLSNGPQLYEQYF.

The table lists this clonotype with a few counts. J is TRBJ1-2 and V is TRBV5-1; D ambiguous. CDR3 length: 14 residues. The germline V gene encodes CDR1 SGHRS and CDR2 YFSETQ. V shed 1 base and J shed 2 bases, with 9 bases lying between them. The CDR3 sequence: CASSLPGTNYGYTF. In DNA form, the CDR3 reads TGCGCCAGCAGCTTGCCGGGAACGAACTATGGCTACACCTTC.

This clonotype was detected ten times or more. The chain has TRBV6-5 and TRBJ2-7, with D tentatively TRBD2 (5 bases). The CDR3 extends over 13 amino acids. Deletions cut 4 bases from V and 3 bases from J, with 10 bases between. The germline gives CDR1 MNHEY, CDR2 SVGAGI. Here the CDR3 DNA reads TGTGCCAGCAGTTCCGGACTGAACTACGAGCAGTACTTC. Protein product: CASSSGLNYEQYF.

This clonotype is categorized as medium-sized. V and J are TRBV12-3 or TRBV12-4 and TRBJ2-5, with a weak D call TRBD2 (6 bases). Trimming cost V 2 bases and J 3 bases, with 10 bases left between them. The CDR3 length is 14 residues. The CDR3 sequence: CASSLRGGEETQYF. CDR3 coding DNA: TGTGCCAGCAGTTTAAGGGGAGGTGAAGAGACCCAGTACTTC.

This clonotype was seen many times. This chain connects TRBV7-2 to TRBJ2-5; D is possibly TRBD2 (6 bases). V lost 5 bases to trimming and J lost 4 bases, with 14 bases between them. Germline CDR1 and CDR2: SGHTA and FQGNSA. This CDR3 region has 14 residues. The CDR3 here is CASSPRAGTETQYF. CDR3 nucleotides: TGTGCCAGCAGCCCACGGGCGGGGACAGAGACCCAGTACTTC. The full variable domain, completed using reference TRBV7-2 and TRBJ2-5, is GAGVSQSPSNKVTEKGKDVELRCDPISGHTALYWYRQSLGQGLEFLIYFQGNSAPDKSGLPSDRFSAERTGGSVSTLTIQRTQQEDSAVYLCASSPRAGTETQYFGPGTRLLVL.

A few counts support this clonotype. This sequence joins TRBV7-8 and TRBJ2-4, with TRBD2 matching over 7 bases. The germline V gene encodes CDR1 SGHVS and CDR2 FQNEAQ. The ends lost 3 bases at V and 6 bases at J; junction bases unmatched: 2. The CDR3 length is 13 residues. The CDR3 DNA sequence: TGTGCCAGCAGCTTCGAGCGGGGAAACATTCAGTACTTC. It is translated as CASSFERGNIQYF.

This clonotype was detected many times. J is TRBJ2-2 and V is TRBV5-1, with D perhaps TRBD2 (5 bases). The CDR3 runs to 15 residues. In germline, CDR1 is SGHRS, CDR2 YFSETQ. The ends were cut back, 0 bases at V and 4 bases at J, with 10 bases in the middle. Here the CDR3 reads CASSLDLATTGELFF. The CDR3, as DNA: TGCGCCAGCAGCTTGGATCTAGCCACCACCGGGGAGCTGTTTTTT.

This clonotype occurred many times. The V call is TRBV7-2, the J call TRBJ2-1; 9 bases agree with TRBD1. The ends lost 1 base at V and 12 bases at J; junction bases unmatched: 10. The V gene's germline CDR1 is SGHTA and CDR2 FQGNSA. This CDR3 has 15 amino acids. The CDR3: CASSLGGGDRVPQFF. Here the CDR3 DNA reads TGTGCCAGCAGCTTAGGGGGCGGGGACAGGGTACCGCAGTTCTTC.

This clonotype was seen repeatedly, ten times or more. This chain links TRBV25-1 with TRBJ1-2, with D possibly matching TRBD1 (5 bases). CDR3 size: 13 residues. Germline assignment: CDR1 MGHDK and CDR2 SYGVNS. V shed 2 bases and J shed 2 bases, with 6 bases lying between them. In nucleotides, the CDR3 is TGTGCCAGCAGTGAAGGGGACAACTATGGCTACACCTTC. The encoded protein is CASSEGDNYGYTF.

This clonotype appeared many times. The chain couples TRBV6-5 to TRBJ1-2, with 9 bases aligning to TRBD1. The CDR3 contains 14 residues. The trim removed 2 bases at V and 3 bases at J, leaving 1 base unmatched. Per the germline V gene, CDR1 is MNHEY and CDR2 is SVGAGI. CDR3 residues: CASSYRTGDYGYTF. For the CDR3, the DNA is TGTGCCAGCAGTTACCGGACAGGGGACTATGGCTACACCTTC.

This clonotype was observed many times. V usage is TRBV7-8 and J usage is TRBJ1-3, with a possible D match to TRBD1 (6 bases). The ends were cut back, 5 bases at V and 4 bases at J, with 9 bases in the middle. The CDR3 is 13 residues long. CDR1 is SGHVS and CDR2 is FQNEAQ in the germline V gene. CDR3 region: CASSEGGGNTIYF. The CDR3 region has the DNA TGTGCCAGCAGCGAGGGGGGCGGAAACACCATATATTTT. The full variable domain, rest sourced from reference TRBV7-8 and TRBJ1-3, is GAGVSQSPRYKVAKRGQDVALRCDPISGHVSLFWYQQALGQGPEFLTYFQNEAQLDKSGLPSDRFFAERPEGSVSTLKIQRTQQEDSAVYLCASSEGGGNTIYFGEGSWLTVV.

This clonotype has more than one count but fewer than ten. The rearrangement joins TRBV5-1 to TRBJ2-2, with 7 bases lining up with TRBD1. From germline, CDR1 is SGHRS and CDR2 YFSETQ. J was trimmed by 2 bases and V by 6 bases; bases with no gene match: 10. The CDR3 consists of 16 residues. As DNA, the CDR3 is TGCGCCAGCACCTCAGACAGGGAACTTAACACCGGGGAGCTGTTTTTT. Its translation is CASTSDRELNTGELFF.